Below, 27 T cell receptor beta chains from the same sample are listed, as sequenced in a study of T-cell reconstitution after alpha-beta-depleted transplantation in children (dated by TCRdb to the mid-2010s). Receptor amplification or capture employed PCR. TCRdb shows the sequencer as Illumina HiSeq 2500. Molecular barcoding was employed in the preparation of TCR libraries, with unique molecular identifiers being used to normalize TCRbeta repertoire quantification. In-frame beta chains were kept once TCRdb had trimmed the public reads at Q25 with fastp and called clones with MiXCR. Every distinct CDR3 protein forms one entry, paired with its most common genes and DNA. The sample records 440,000 or so distinct CDR3 sequences, approximately 11% of which are singletons. The ten largest clones represent 4.5% to 7% of the sample. Sequences were derived from PBMCs from the stem cell graft donor, sampled from the stem cell graft. The receptors were sampled from a human donor who donated a stem cell graft to a child with acute myeloid leukemia.

This clonotype was detected only a few times. The chain carries TRBV4-1 and TRBJ1-5; 8 nucleotides agree with TRBD1. V was pared by 1 base and J by 7 bases, with 0 bases of the junction left unmatched. CDR3 size: 13 residues. Germline loops: CDR1 MGHRA, CDR2 YSYEKL. CDR3 residues: CASSQGTGQPQHF. The CDR3 DNA sequence: TGCGCCAGCAGCCAAGGGACAGGGCAGCCCCAGCATTTT.

The CDR3 DNA sequence: TGCGCCAGCAGTCAATCCCCTACAGCGGGGGGATACTACAATGAGCAGTTCTTC. Translation gives CASSQSPTAGGYYNEQFF. The gene calls are TRBV23-1 and TRBJ2-1; 9 positions match TRBD2. TRBV23-1 is recorded as an ORF, its role being uncertain. This CDR3 has 18 amino acids. The ends lost 0 bases at V and 3 bases at J; junction bases unmatched: 9.

This clonotype was recorded at least ten times. CDR3 region: CSVRHDRAYEQYF. Written as DNA, the CDR3 is TGCAGCGTCCGTCACGACAGGGCCTACGAGCAGTACTTC. The chain combines TRBV29-1 with TRBJ2-7; 7 positions agree with TRBD1. The junction had 7 bases not matched to a gene; V was cut back by 6 bases and J by 2 bases. This CDR3 contains 13 residues. From germline, CDR1 is SQVTM and CDR2 ANQGSEA.

This clonotype was seen once. The chain employs TRBV12-3 or TRBV12-4 and TRBJ1-2; 7 bases map to TRBD1. The CDR3 is 14 residues long. V gave up 5 bases and J gave up 7 bases; unmatched junction bases: 10. The CDR3 DNA reads TGTGCCAGCAGTCCCCCGACAGGGACGGGTGGCTACACCTTC. It specifies CASSPPTGTGGYTF.

This sequence joins TRBV3-1 and TRBJ1-1; D remains unclear. The ends were cut back, 1 base at V and 4 bases at J, with 7 bases in the middle. This CDR3 is built from 13 residues. In germline, CDR1 is LGHDT, CDR2 YNNKEL (reference sequence). The CDR3 region has the DNA TGTGCCAGCAGCCAAGGAATCCGCACTGAAGCTTTCTTT. Amino acid sequence: CASSQGIRTEAFF.

This clonotype was observed at least ten times. The chain recombines TRBV9 with TRBJ1-1; 9 bases are a match to TRBD1. Per germline, CDR1 SGDLS and CDR2 YYNGEE. V shed 3 bases and J 1 base; nucleotides not matched to a gene: 7. This CDR3 spans 16 amino acids. CDR3 bases: TGTGCCAGCAGCGGGACAGGGGCTCGTGGGAACACTGAAGCTTTCTTT. It yields the protein CASSGTGARGNTEAFF.

The rearrangement uses TRBV9 and TRBJ2-7; 7 nucleotides line up with TRBD2. The CDR3 is 14 amino acids. Germline CDR1 SGDLS, CDR2 YYNGEE. With 2 bases clipped from V and 2 bases from J, the junction kept 4 bases outside the gene matches. The CDR3 is CASSVGGRTYEQYF. CDR3 bases: TGTGCCAGCAGCGTGGGCGGGAGAACCTACGAGCAGTACTTC. The variable domain in full, completed from reference TRBV9 and TRBJ2-7, reads DSGVTQTPKHLITATGQRVTLRCSPRSGDLSVYWYQQSLDQGLQFLIQYYNGEERAKGNILERFSAQQFPDLHSELNLSSLELGDSALYFCASSVGGRTYEQYFGPGTRLTVT.

This chain joins TRBV30 and TRBJ2-7; 8 nucleotides match TRBD1. Germline CDR1 reads GTSNPN; CDR2 reads SVGIG (reference sequence). The CDR3 spans 14 residues. V was clipped by 5 bases and J by 4 bases; unmatched bases: 10. The CDR3 region is CAWVGPGQEYEQYF. CDR3 sequence (DNA): TGTGCCTGGGTTGGACCGGGACAGGAGTACGAGCAGTACTTC. Complete variable domain (other parts from reference TRBV30 and TRBJ2-7): SQTIHQWPATLVQPVGSPLSLECTVEGTSNPNLYWYRQAAGRGLQLLFYSVGIGQISSEVPQNLSASRPQDRQFILSSKKLLLSDSGFYLCAWVGPGQEYEQYFGPGTRLTVT.

There are many counts of this clonotype. The rearrangement joins TRBV12-3 or TRBV12-4 to TRBJ2-7, with 8 bases matching TRBD2. This CDR3 region has 14 residues. Trimming cost V 3 bases and J 3 bases; bases outside gene matches: 4. DNA of the CDR3: TGTGCCAGCAGTTTCCGGGGGGGGAACTACGAGCAGTACGTC. As protein: CASSFRGGNYEQYV.

This clonotype came up a few times. The gene calls are TRBV12-3 or TRBV12-4 and TRBJ1-2; 7 bases line up with TRBD1. The CDR3 loop spans 15 amino acids. With V trimmed by 4 bases and J by 5 bases, 10 bases remained unmatched. CDR3 sequence (DNA): TGTGCCAGCAGTTCAAGGAGGGACAGCCCTTATGGCTACACCTTC. Translation gives CASSSRRDSPYGYTF.

This clonotype has more than one count but fewer than ten. This chain links TRBV20-1 with TRBJ2-7, with 8 bases aligning to TRBD1. The V gene's germline CDR1 is DFQATT and CDR2 SNEGSKA (reference sequence). This CDR3 is 16 amino acids long. With 4 bases clipped from V and 3 bases from J, the junction kept 14 bases outside the gene matches. The CDR3 region has the DNA TGCAGTGCTATAAACGTTTTGGGGGACAGGAGCTACGAGCAGTACTTC. It translates to CSAINVLGDRSYEQYF.

The chain is built from TRBV27 and TRBJ2-4; 7 nucleotides agree with TRBD1. Trimming at V came to 5 bases and at J to 12 bases, leaving 7 bases not matched to a gene. Germline V gene lookup returns CDR1 MNHEY and CDR2 SMNVEV (reference sequence). This CDR3 contains 12 residues. The CDR3 region is CASSPQGDSQYF. The CDR3 DNA sequence: TGTGCCAGCAGTCCCCAGGGGGACAGTCAGTACTTC.

This clonotype was counted at least ten times. This chain links TRBV12-3 or TRBV12-4 with TRBJ1-5, with D perhaps TRBD1 (5 bases). The V and J ends lost 6 bases and 5 bases respectively, with 17 bases between them. The CDR3 has 15 amino acids. The CDR3 coding sequence is TGTGCCAGCAGAGCCCAGGGTTCATCATATCAGCCCCAGCATTTT. Translated: CASRAQGSSYQPQHF.

The rearrangement uses TRBV6-2 or TRBV6-3 and TRBJ2-5; D is possibly TRBD1 (5 bases). The length of the CDR3 is 14 residues. Deletions cut 4 bases from V and 6 bases from J, with 15 bases between. Germline CDR1 is MNHEY and CDR2 is SVGEGT. DNA for the CDR3: TGTGCCAGCAGTTCAAGCAGGGTAAAAAAGACCCAGTACTTC. This gives the protein CASSSSRVKKTQYF.

The table lists this clonotype with many counts. The chain uses TRBV20-1 and TRBJ2-1, with D possibly called TRBD1 or TRBD2 (6 bases each). The germline V gene encodes CDR1 DFQATT and CDR2 SNEGSKA (reference sequence). CDR3 length: 14 residues. Trimming cost V 3 bases and J 8 bases, with 17 bases left between them. The CDR3 nucleotides read TGCAGTGCTAGGTTTGGCGGGAACAGGGATGAGCAGTTCTTC. Protein: CSARFGGNRDEQFF.

The chain is built from TRBV15 and TRBJ2-7; TRBD2 agrees at 10 bases. Germline CDR1 reads LNHNV; CDR2 reads YYDKDF (reference sequence). The V and J ends lost 4 bases and 2 bases, in that order; junction bases with no gene match: 8. The CDR3 is made up of 16 amino acids. CDR3 in amino acids: CATSKGGLAGAYEQYF. Written as DNA, the CDR3 is TGTGCCACCAGCAAAGGGGGCCTAGCGGGAGCCTACGAGCAGTACTTC. Looking up the rest from reference TRBV15 and TRBJ2-7 gives the full variable domain: DAMVIQNPRYQVTQFGKPVTLSCSQTLNHNVMYWYQQKSSQAPKLLFHYYDKDFNNEADTPDNFQSRRPNTSFCFLDIRSPGLGDTAMYLCATSKGGLAGAYEQYFGPGTRLTVT.

This clonotype has ten or more counts. J is TRBJ2-1 and V is TRBV25-1; D tentatively fits TRBD1 or TRBD2 (5 bases each). Germline values: CDR1 MGHDK, CDR2 SYGVNS. Deletions cut 4 bases from V and 7 bases from J, with 14 bases between. The CDR3 has 14 residues. CDR3 in DNA: TGTGCCAGCAGTGCCCCTCCATGGGGGAATGAGCAGTTCTTC. As protein: CASSAPPWGNEQFF.

This clonotype was detected many times. The rearrangement links TRBV20-1 to TRBJ1-4; possible D gene TRBD1, 5 bases. The V gene's germline CDR1 is DFQATT and CDR2 SNEGSKA (reference sequence). This CDR3 is 13 amino acids long. Trimming took off 5 bases at V and 7 bases at J, with 14 bases between the two ends. CDR3 DNA: TGCAGTGCTCTCGGGGACTCCAGTGAAAAACTGTTTTTT. Protein: CSALGDSSEKLFF.

The chain links TRBV7-2 to TRBJ1-4; D is ambiguous. The length of the CDR3 is 14 residues. CDR1 SGHTA and CDR2 FQGNSA come from the germline V gene. V was clipped by 6 bases and J by 10 bases, with 18 bases between them. The CDR3 sequence: CASSQSWGFGKLFF. CDR3 bases: TGTGCCAGCAGTCAAAGCTGGGGTTTCGGAAAACTGTTTTTT.

This clonotype was picked up many times. V and J are TRBV7-8 and TRBJ2-4; possibly TRBD1 for D (5 bases). The V gene lost 5 bases and the J gene lost 7 bases, with 15 bases spanning the gap. CDR1 and CDR2 (germline): SGHVS, FQNEAQ. This CDR3 has 14 residues. CDR3 protein: CASSPKGMANIQYF. The DNA of the CDR3 is TGTGCCAGCAGCCCCAAGGGGATGGCTAACATTCAGTACTTC.

In its sample, this clonotype was seen a few times. This rearrangement joins TRBV4-2 to TRBJ2-7; TRBD1 or TRBD2 may be the D gene (5 bases each). CDR3 length: 14 residues. V lost 3 bases and J 3 bases, leaving 12 bases between the germline ends. CDR1 is LGHNA, CDR2 YNFKEQ, per germline. CDR3 region: CASSQTGTGYEQYF. As DNA, the CDR3 is TGTGCCAGCAGCCAGACCGGGACGGGCTACGAGCAGTACTTC.

This sequence joins TRBV20-1 and TRBJ2-5; D is perhaps TRBD2 (6 bases). The CDR3 is 12 amino acids. In germline, CDR1 is DFQATT, CDR2 SNEGSKA (reference sequence). CDR3 nucleotides: TGCAGCTATAAGCGGGCAGGAGAGACCCAGTACTTC. This codes for CSYKRAGETQYF.

The CDR3 is CAISPSLRGTKNIQYF. The CDR3 DNA follows: TGTGCCATCAGCCCGAGCCTCAGGGGGACCAAAAACATTCAGTACTTC. The chain joins TRBV10-3 to TRBJ2-4; 7 nucleotides line up with TRBD1. Germline V lookup: CDR1 ENHRY, CDR2 SYGVKD. The CDR3 totals 16 residues. J lost 2 bases, V lost 6 bases, and 10 bases had no gene match.

This sequence joins TRBV5-5 and TRBJ2-7; D may be TRBD1 (6 bases). The ends were cut back, 0 bases at V and 3 bases at J, with 13 bases in the middle. This CDR3 comprises 15 residues. The V gene's germline CDR1 is SGHKS and CDR2 YYEKEE (reference sequence). CDR3 protein: CASSLVSQGGYEQYV. CDR3 bases: TGTGCCAGCAGCTTGGTCTCACAGGGCGGCTACGAGCAGTACGTC.

This clonotype was counted at least ten times. The CDR3 bases are TGTGCCAGCAGCTCCCCACCTAACTATGGCTACACCTTC. Translated: CASSSPPNYGYTF. The rearrangement uses TRBV7-9 and TRBJ1-2; no clear D gene. The CDR3 runs 13 residues. Germline V gives CDR1 SEHNR, CDR2 FQNEAQ (reference sequence). Deletions cut 4 bases from V and 0 bases from J, with 6 bases between. The variable domain in full, with the rest retrieved from reference TRBV7-9 and TRBJ1-2, is DTGVSQNPRHKITKRGQNVTFRCDPISEHNRLYWYRQTLGQGPEFLTYFQNEAQLEKSRLLSDRFSAERPKGSFSTLEIQRTEQGDSAMYLCASSSPPNYGYTFGSGTRLTVV.

The chain uses TRBV18 and TRBJ1-1, with D hard to call. The V end lost 1 base, the J end lost 0 bases, and 18 bases lay between the germline ends. The germline V gene has CDR1 KGHSH and CDR2 LQKENI. This CDR3 has 18 amino acids. The CDR3 bases are TGTGCCAGCTCACCACGATCGGGGTCGGGGATCATGAACACTGAAGCTTTCTTT. It encodes CASSPRSGSGIMNTEAFF.

This clonotype turned up a few times. This sequence joins TRBV20-1 and TRBJ2-1; a possible D gene is TRBD2 (5 bases). Trimming took off 2 bases at V and 5 bases at J, with 16 bases between the two ends. Germline CDR1 DFQATT, CDR2 SNEGSKA (reference sequence). This CDR3 spans 15 amino acids. CDR3: CSARRDDGFHNEQFF. The CDR3 DNA sequence: TGCAGTGCTAGACGGGATGATGGATTCCACAATGAGCAGTTCTTC.